Listed below are T cell receptor beta chains from one sample, sequenced in a study of Graves' ophthalmopathy and Graves' hyperthyroidism. TCRdb passed the multiplex PCR reads through MiXCR, listing each CDR3 protein once. This sample has 200,000 to 300,000 distinct CDR3 sequences, with around 50% found just once. The sample was peripheral blood. These receptors came from an adult man with Graves' ophthalmopathy. CDR3s include the opening cysteine and the closing phenylalanine or tryptophan. Each record gives: clone size, J gene, D gene, V gene, CDR3 protein, CDR3 DNA. A D gene is named only where the DNA matches it firmly. The listing skips clone size in some rows; elsewhere it reads once, few, many or a size class.

.	TRBJ1-4	.	TRBV7-9	CASSLFDGNTGKLFF	TGTGCCAGCAGCTTATTCGACGGTAATACCGGAAAACTGTTTTTT
few	TRBJ1-4	.	TRBV2	CASILDWGDKKLFF	TGTGCCAGCATCCTCGATTGGGGAGATAAAAAACTGTTTTTT
.	TRBJ2-5	.	TRBV6-1	CAIWVGQLQYF	TGTGCCATCTGGGTTGGACAGCTCCAGTACTTC
.	TRBJ2-7	TRBD2	TRBV27	CASSSRLAGVNEQYF	TGTGCCAGCAGCTCGCGGCTAGCGGGAGTTAACGAGCAGTACTTC
.	TRBJ2-7	.	TRBV11-2	CASSLEWLSYEQYF	TGTGCCAGCAGCTTAGAATGGCTTTCCTACGAGCAGTACTTC
few	TRBJ1-2	TRBD1	TRBV29-1	CSGGGQPNYGYTF	TGCAGCGGGGGGGGACAGCCTAACTATGGCTACACCTTC
few	TRBJ1-4	TRBD1	TRBV7-9	CASSRPTGKNEKLFF	TGTGCCAGCAGCAGGCCGACAGGGAAGAATGAAAAACTGTTTTTT
few	TRBJ2-5	TRBD1	TRBV4-2	CASSQDGQGAETQYF	TGTGCCAGCAGCCAAGACGGACAGGGAGCAGAGACCCAGTACTTC
.	TRBJ2-7	TRBD1	TRBV7-2	CASSPPGQVYEQYF	TGTGCCAGCAGCCCTCCCGGACAGGTCTACGAGCAGTACTTC
.	TRBJ1-2	.	TRBV19	CASTKDPLFYGYTF	TGTGCCAGTACTAAGGACCCACTTTTCTATGGCTACACCTTC
few	TRBJ1-4	.	TRBV12-3/TRBV12-4	CASSLSNTNEKLFF	TGTGCCAGCAGTTTATCAAACACTAATGAAAAACTGTTTTTT
.	TRBJ2-7	TRBD2	TRBV11-2	CASRPDSGRFQYF	TGTGCCAGCAGGCCCGACAGCGGGAGGTTTCAGTACTTC
few	TRBJ2-7	.	TRBV7-9	CASSPDLVSYEQYF	TGTGCCAGCAGCCCCGACCTAGTCTCCTACGAGCAGTACTTC
.	TRBJ1-2	.	TRBV4-3	CASSQDYQGGYGYTF	TGCGCCAGCAGCCAAGATTATCAGGGTGGCTATGGCTACACCTTC
.	TRBJ2-2	.	TRBV20-1	CSARRGRNTGELFF	TGCAGTGCTAGGAGAGGCCGGAACACCGGGGAGCTGTTTTTT
.	TRBJ1-1	.	TRBV9	CASSVGTNTEAFF	TGTGCCAGCAGCGTAGGGACGAACACTGAAGCTTTCTTT
.	TRBJ2-5	.	TRBV20-1	CSARDSGVLTGTQYF	TGCAGTGCTAGAGATTCTGGGGTACTCACAGGGACCCAGTACTTC
few	TRBJ1-3	.	TRBV29-1	CSVEESSGNTIYF	TGCAGCGTTGAAGAGAGCTCTGGAAACACCATATATTTT
few	TRBJ1-2	TRBD1	TRBV11-1	CASSPTGGSGYTF	TGTGCCAGCAGCCCTACAGGGGGTAGTGGCTACACCTTC
.	TRBJ1-5	.	TRBV2	CASSEWDRSNQPQHF	TGTGCCAGCAGTGAATGGGATAGGAGCAATCAGCCCCAGCATTTT
.	TRBJ1-4	.	TRBV2	CASSRVANEKLFF	TGTGCCAGCAGTCGAGTGGCTAATGAAAAACTGTTTTTT
.	TRBJ1-1	.	TRBV7-9	CASSQDYAGMIEAFF	TGTGCCAGCAGCCAAGACTATGCAGGGATGATTGAAGCTTTCTTT
.	TRBJ2-5	TRBD2	TRBV6-5	CASSYALAGAGETQYF	TGTGCCAGCAGTTACGCGCTAGCGGGAGCTGGGGAGACCCAGTACTTC
.	TRBJ2-7	TRBD2	TRBV6-5	CASSFLRTSTGEQYF	TGTGCCAGCAGTTTCCTCAGGACTAGTACGGGCGAGCAGTACTTC
few	TRBJ1-1	TRBD1	TRBV5-1	CASSTGAEAFF	TGCGCCAGCAGCACAGGGGCTGAAGCTTTCTTT
few	TRBJ2-7	TRBD2	TRBV7-2	CASSSAGVAYEQYF	TGTGCCAGCAGCTCGGCGGGAGTAGCCTACGAGCAGTACTTC
few	TRBJ2-7	TRBD2	TRBV10-3	CAISETSGRVGEQYF	TGTGCCATCAGTGAGACTAGCGGGAGGGTTGGCGAGCAGTACTTC
.	TRBJ2-3	.	TRBV12-5	CASGSVYTQYF	TGTGCTAGTGGTTCGGTGTATACGCAGTATTTT
few	TRBJ2-5	.	TRBV19	CASSNSGQETQYF	TGTGCCAGTAGTAACAGCGGCCAAGAGACCCAGTACTTC
.	TRBJ1-2	.	TRBV2	CASKTGANYGYTF	TGTGCCAGCAAGACAGGAGCTAACTATGGCTACACCTTC
.	TRBJ2-2	TRBD1	TRBV7-8	CASSDGQGNTGELFF	TGTGCCAGCAGTGATGGACAGGGGAACACCGGGGAGCTGTTTTTT
.	TRBJ1-2	.	TRBV3-1	CASSRLNTNYGYTF	TGTGCCAGCAGCCGCTTAAACACAAACTATGGCTACACCTTC
many	TRBJ2-6	.	TRBV5-8	CASSLANSGANVLTF	TGTGCCAGCAGCTTGGCCAACTCTGGGGCCAACGTCCTGACTTTC
.	TRBJ1-2	TRBD1	TRBV10-3	CAISDRDSLNYGYTF	TGTGCCATCAGTGACCGGGACAGCCTGAACTATGGCTACACCTTC
.	TRBJ2-7	TRBD1	TRBV7-7	CASSSGTGGDEQYF	TGTGCTAGCAGCTCCGGGACAGGGGGCGACGAGCAGTACTTC
.	TRBJ2-2	TRBD1	TRBV7-2	CASSQGVQRTGELFF	TGTGCCAGCAGCCAGGGGGTCCAACGCACCGGGGAGCTGTTTTTT
.	TRBJ1-4	.	TRBV2	CASSGMGPTNEKLFF	TGTGCCAGCAGTGGCATGGGTCCAACTAATGAAAAACTGTTTTTT
few	TRBJ2-7	.	TRBV5-8	CASSLEGGPLSFEQYF	TGTGCCAGCAGCCTTGAGGGAGGACCGCTAAGCTTCGAGCAGTACTTC
few	TRBJ2-5	TRBD1	TRBV29-1	CSTNRDRHQETQYF	TGCAGCACGAACCGGGACAGGCACCAAGAGACCCAGTACTTC
.	TRBJ1-1	.	TRBV7-6	CASSRGLGTEAFF	TGTGCCAGCAGCCGGGGCTTGGGCACTGAAGCTTTCTTT
.	TRBJ2-7	.	TRBV7-6	CASSEGGYEQYF	TGTGCCAGCAGCGAAGGGGGGTACGAGCAGTACTTC
.	TRBJ2-2	.	TRBV5-1	CASSLGGVATGELFF	TGCGCCAGCAGCTTGGGGGGTGTCGCCACCGGGGAGCTGTTTTTT
few	TRBJ1-2	TRBD1	TRBV14	CASSQALNSGQVF	TGTGCCAGCAGCCAAGCCTTAAATTCTGGACAGGTCTTC
few	TRBJ1-5	.	TRBV7-9	CASSLTTVSQPQHF	TGTGCCAGCAGCTTAACTACGGTCAGTCAGCCCCAGCATTTT
.	TRBJ1-5	TRBD1	TRBV20-1	CSAGRGQGLNQPQHF	TGCAGTGCTGGCAGAGGACAGGGCCTCAATCAGCCCCAGCATTTT
.	TRBJ2-6	.	TRBV14	CASSLLGANVLTF	TGTGCCAGCAGTTTACTTGGGGCCAACGTCCTGACTTTC
.	TRBJ1-1	.	TRBV20-1	CSARRILTEAFF	TGCAGTGCTAGACGAATTCTCACTGAAGCTTTCTTT
.	TRBJ1-5	.	TRBV2	CASSEGGAGNQPQHF	TGTGCCAGCAGTGAAGGGGGCGCAGGAAATCAGCCCCAGCATTTT
few	TRBJ1-4	.	TRBV6-6	CASSYVDGLKLFF	TGTGCCAGCAGTTACGTGGACGGTTTAAAACTGTTTTTT
.	TRBJ2-1	.	TRBV20-1	CSARDRSEQFF	TGCAGTGCTAGAGATCGGTCTGAGCAGTTCTTC
few	TRBJ2-6	.	TRBV19	CASSVGLLGANVLTF	TGTGCCAGTAGTGTGGGACTCCTGGGGGCCAACGTCCTGACTTTC
few	TRBJ1-5	.	TRBV29-1	CSVKSFNQPQHF	TGCAGCGTAAAGAGTTTCAATCAGCCCCAGCATTTT
.	TRBJ2-6	.	TRBV9	CASSQELGSGANVLTF	TGTGCCAGCAGCCAAGAATTAGGGTCTGGGGCCAACGTCCTGACTTTC
few	TRBJ2-2	TRBD2	TRBV25-1	CARSRTSRGAGELFF	TGTGCCAGAAGTCGGACTAGCAGGGGAGCCGGGGAGCTGTTTTTT
.	TRBJ2-7	.	TRBV4-1	CASSQGSSYEQYF	TGCGCCAGCAGCCAAGGAAGTTCCTACGAGCAGTACTTC
.	TRBJ1-5	.	TRBV13	CASSPQPGPGWPQHF	TGTGCCAGCAGCCCTCAGCCGGGTCCAGGGTGGCCCCAGCATTTT